This T cell receptor beta chain was retrieved from a study of shared clonotypes between healthy human individuals. Naive CD8 isolation took CD45RO-negative cells positively selected for CCR7 and excluded terminally differentiated effector memory CD45RA+ cells. Germline V gives CDR1 KGHSH, CDR2 LQKENI. The CDR3 consists of 12 residues. The V gene lost 2 bases and the J gene lost 7 bases, with 9 bases spanning the gap. Here immunoSEQ multiplex PCR was the method, and the copy in TCRdb shows in-frame clones only, minus some. The table shows about 2.2 million clones, with 90% to 95% occurring only once. The receptor was isolated from a man younger than 30 in good health. Some clones in this sample may be carry-over from other donors' samples. The sample consisted of naive CD8+ T cells from PBMCs. The chain has TRBV18 and TRBJ2-7; no clear D. Written as DNA, the CDR3 is TGTGCCAGCTCACCAACCATACGGGAGCAGTACTTC. As protein: CASSPTIREQYF. Complete variable domain (other parts from reference TRBV18 and TRBJ2-7): NAGVMQNPRHLVRRRGQEARLRCSPMKGHSHVYWYRQLPEEGLKFMVYLQKENIIDESGMPKERFSAEFPKEGPSILRIQQVVRGDSAAYFCASSPTIREQYFGPGTRLTVT.